This T cell receptor beta chain was identified in a study of shared clonotypes between healthy human individuals. The V and J ends lost 2 bases and 2 bases, in that order; junction bases with no gene match: 1. Germline V gives CDR1 MNHEY, CDR2 SMNVEV (reference sequence). The CDR3 is 17 amino acids. Sequenced by immunoSEQ multiplex PCR; TCRdb stores in-frame clones only, minus some. This table holds under 700,000 clones, around 95% found once. Naive CD8 cells lacked CD45RO and underwent positive selection for CCR7, leaving out terminally differentiated effector memory CD45RA+ cells. This clonotype originated in a woman aged 30 to 39 in good health. The chain joins TRBV27 to TRBJ2-6; 12 nucleotides match TRBD1. Sequenced: naive CD8+ T cells sorted from blood. CDR3 amino acids: CASSLGTGGAGANVLTF. For the CDR3, the DNA is TGTGCCAGCAGTTTAGGGACAGGGGGCGCTGGGGCCAACGTCCTGACTTTC.